These T cell receptor beta chains were read from a single sample in a study of T cell responses to AZD1222 COVID-19 vaccine. Sequencing used immunoSEQ multiplex PCR; TCRdb keeps in-frame clones, though not all of them. The data hold fewer than 100,000 clones, with around 88% observed a single time. Material: peripheral blood, obtained 28 days after the second AZD1222 dose. The receptor set was obtained from an adult who received the AZD1222 COVID-19 vaccine. CDR3s include the opening cysteine and the closing phenylalanine or tryptophan. A D gene is named only where the DNA matches it firmly. Size values are once, few and many counts, or a class for expanded clones, and some rows have none.

>NA|TRBD2|TRBV18|TRBJ2-3
TGTGCCAGCTCACCCCGGACTAGCGGGGGGGTCGTAGATACGCAGTATTTT
CASSPRTSGGVVDTQYF
>NA|NA|TRBV2|TRBJ1-5
TGTGCCAGCAGTGAAAAGGGGCTCGGCAATCAGCCCCAGCATTTT
CASSEKGLGNQPQHF
>NA|TRBD2|TRBV4-3|TRBJ2-7
TGCGCCAGCAGCCAAGTGGGGGGGTTAGGCTACGAGCAGTACTTC
CASSQVGGLGYEQYF
>NA|NA|TRBV11-3|TRBJ2-1
TGTGCCAGCAGCCCCGACAGCTGGGCCCGGGGTGAGCAGTTCTTC
CASSPDSWARGEQFF
>NA|NA|TRBV7-3|TRBJ2-3
TGTGCCAGCAGCTTGATGGGGCTAGTGGCAGATACGCAGTATTTT
CASSLMGLVADTQYF
>NA|TRBD2|TRBV20-1|TRBJ2-7
TGCAGTGGCGGGGGTTCCTACGAGCAGTACTTC
CSGGGSYEQYF
>NA|TRBD1|TRBV6-2/TRBV6-3|TRBJ1-1
TGTGCCAGCAGTTACGGACAGGGGGCCTTCTCTTGGGACACTGAAGCTTTCTTT
CASSYGQGAFSWDTEAFF
>NA|TRBD1|TRBV2|TRBJ1-4
TGTGCCAGCAGTGAAGCGCTTCTGGTAGGGGGCGATGAAAAACTGTTTTTT
CASSEALLVGGDEKLFF
>NA|TRBD1|TRBV29-1|TRBJ2-7
TGCAGCGTAGGGGACAGGGACGAGCAGTACTTC
CSVGDRDEQYF
>NA|NA|TRBV6-2/TRBV6-3|TRBJ2-5
TGTGCCAGCAGCGGGGTCGCGGGGGCTGGGGGAGAGACCCAGTACTTC
CASSGVAGAGGETQYF
>NA|NA|TRBV7-9|TRBJ2-7
TGTGCCAGCAGCCTGACACGAACCTACGAGCAGTACTTC
CASSLTRTYEQYF
>few|NA|TRBV3-1/TRBV3-2|TRBJ2-2
TGTGCCAGCAGCCAGGAAGGGGTAACCAACACCGGGGAGCTGTTTTTT
CASSQEGVTNTGELFF
>NA|NA|TRBV9|TRBJ1-5
TGTGCCAGCAGCGGAACTTCAGGGAATCAGCCCCAGCATTTT
CASSGTSGNQPQHF
>NA|TRBD1|TRBV18|TRBJ1-4
TGTGCCAGCTCACCACCGAGGGAGCAGGGGGGGAATGAAAAACTGTTTTTT
CASSPPREQGGNEKLFF
>NA|TRBD1|TRBV6-2/TRBV6-3|TRBJ2-1
TGTGCCAGCACCCCCGGGACAGGTAGCAATGAGCAGTTCTTC
CASTPGTGSNEQFF
>few|NA|TRBV5-6|TRBJ2-2
TGTGCCAGCAGCTTGTTTTTAGTTGAGGGCACCGGGGAGCTGTTTTTT
CASSLFLVEGTGELFF
>NA|TRBD1|TRBV19|TRBJ1-1
TGTGCCAGTACCACGGACAGGGGCACTGAAGCTTTCTTT
CASTTDRGTEAFF
>NA|TRBD1|TRBV4-1|TRBJ1-6
TGCGCCAGCAGCCGAGGGACAGCCTATAATTCACCCCTCCACTTT
CASSRGTAYNSPLHF
>NA|NA|TRBV19|TRBJ2-7
TGTGCCAGTAGTATAGGAGACAGGTTAACGGAGCAGTACTTC
CASSIGDRLTEQYF
>few|NA|TRBV16|TRBJ2-1
TGTGCCAGCAGCCAATCAGGGTCCTCCTACAATGAGCAGTTCTTC
CASSQSGSSYNEQFF
>NA|NA|TRBV3-1/TRBV3-2|TRBJ2-3
TGTGCCAGCAGCCGACAAACTACTGGGACACGGAGAGACACAGATACGCAGTATTTT
CASSRQTTGTRRDTDTQYF
>NA|NA|TRBV11-1|TRBJ2-3
TGTGCCAGCAGCTTTCACCGAGGATCCGGAGCAGATACGCAGTATTTT
CASSFHRGSGADTQYF
>NA|NA|TRBV24-1|TRBJ2-2
TGTGCCACCAGTGATTTGGGTGCCCTTTTCACCGGGGAGCTGTTTTTT
CATSDLGALFTGELFF
>NA|NA|TRBV18|TRBJ1-4
TGTGCCAGCTCATTAGAAACTAATGAAAAACTGTTTTTT
CASSLETNEKLFF
>NA|NA|TRBV5-6|TRBJ2-3
TGTGCCAGCAGCTTGATCACGGCAGAGCGCACAGATACGCAGTATTTT
CASSLITAERTDTQYF
>once|NA|TRBV20-1|TRBJ2-5
TGCAGTGCTCGAGAACAAGAGACCCAGTACTTC
CSAREQETQYF
>once|NA|TRBV4-1|TRBJ2-4
TGCGCCAGCAGCCAGCCCCCTGGCGGGGACGGCACCAAAAACATTCAGTACTTC
CASSQPPGGDGTKNIQYF
>NA|TRBD1|TRBV5-1|TRBJ2-2
TGCGCCAGCACTATCGGGACAGGGGGCCCCGGGGAGCTGTTTTTT
CASTIGTGGPGELFF
>NA|NA|TRBV3-1/TRBV3-2|TRBJ1-2
TGTGCCAGCAGCAAGATAGAAACAGGGCATGGCTACACCTTC
CASSKIETGHGYTF
>once|TRBD2|TRBV7-8|TRBJ2-2
TGTGCCAGCACCACCCCTAAGCGGGGGGTAACGAACACCGGGGAGCTGTTTTTT
CASTTPKRGVTNTGELFF
>NA|NA|TRBV7-8|TRBJ2-3
TGTGCCAGCAGCTTAGTCCCCGGTGATACGCAGTATTTT
CASSLVPGDTQYF
>NA|NA|TRBV20-1|TRBJ1-2
TGCAGTGCCCCCTGGGGCTATGGCTACACCTTC
CSAPWGYGYTF
>once|NA|TRBV3-1/TRBV3-2|TRBJ2-7
TGTGCCAGCAGCCCCTCAGGCTACGAGCAGTACTTC
CASSPSGYEQYF
>NA|NA|TRBV14|TRBJ2-3
TGTGCCAGCAGCCAAGATCGGATCCCTACTAGCACAGATACGCAGTATTTT
CASSQDRIPTSTDTQYF
>NA|NA|TRBV9|TRBJ2-7
TGTGCCAGCAGCGTAGACCCGGGTCCGGCAAGTGAGCAGTACTTC
CASSVDPGPASEQYF
>NA|NA|TRBV4-3|TRBJ1-3
TGCGCCAGCAGCCAAGAGTTGGGGGTTAGGGGCACCATATATTTT
CASSQELGVRGTIYF
>NA|NA|TRBV7-2|TRBJ2-1
TGTGCCAGCAGCTTTTTGGGGGGATCCTACAATGAGCAGTTCTTC
CASSFLGGSYNEQFF
>NA|TRBD1|TRBV28|TRBJ1-2
TGTGCCAGCACCCCATCGGACAGGGCTGATGGCTACACCTTC
CASTPSDRADGYTF
>NA|NA|TRBV10-3|TRBJ2-1
TGTGCCATCAGTGCGCGCGGGGAGAATGAGCAGTTCTTC
CAISARGENEQFF
>NA|NA|TRBV5-5|TRBJ1-6
TGTGCCCTGCAGCGCCGAGGGCCCCTCCACTTT
CALQRRGPLHF
>NA|TRBD1|TRBV5-1|TRBJ2-7
TGCGCCAGCAGCCCACGAAGAGGGGGCTTCTACGAGCAGTACTTC
CASSPRRGGFYEQYF
>once|NA|TRBV5-5|TRBJ1-1
TGTGCCAGCACCCGAGGCCCTGGGTACACTGAAGCTTTCTTT
CASTRGPGYTEAFF
>NA|NA|TRBV7-8|TRBJ2-7
TGTGCCAGCAGCTTAGTGGCAGGGAGCTCCTACGAGCAGTACTTC
CASSLVAGSSYEQYF
>NA|NA|TRBV7-8|TRBJ1-1
TGTGCCAGCAGACCTAGAAGCCATTCGTCCACTGAAGCTTTCTTT
CASRPRSHSSTEAFF
>NA|NA|TRBV5-1|TRBJ2-4
TGCGCCAGCAGCTTCGGCGGTAGCGACATTCAGTACTTC
CASSFGGSDIQYF
>NA|NA|TRBV12-3/TRBV12-4|TRBJ1-5
TGTGCCAGCACTCGTGGAAATCAGCCCCAGCATTTT
CASTRGNQPQHF
>NA|TRBD2|TRBV6-2/TRBV6-3|TRBJ2-5
TGTGCCAGCAGTTACTGGGCGGGGGGACAAGAGACCCAGTACTTC
CASSYWAGGQETQYF
>NA|TRBD1|TRBV29-1|TRBJ1-2
TGCAGCGTTTCTGGACAGGGGGGCTATGGCTACACCTTC
CSVSGQGGYGYTF
>NA|NA|TRBV9|TRBJ2-2
TGTGCCAGCAGCGTGTTACACGAGGATACCGGGGAGCTGTTTTTT
CASSVLHEDTGELFF
>NA|NA|TRBV6-6|TRBJ1-1
TGTGCCAGCAGTTACCGGTGGAACACTGAAGCTTTCTTT
CASSYRWNTEAFF
>NA|NA|TRBV4-3|TRBJ2-4
TGCGCCAGCAGCCAAGAGATGATAGCCAAAAACATTCAGTACTTC
CASSQEMIAKNIQYF